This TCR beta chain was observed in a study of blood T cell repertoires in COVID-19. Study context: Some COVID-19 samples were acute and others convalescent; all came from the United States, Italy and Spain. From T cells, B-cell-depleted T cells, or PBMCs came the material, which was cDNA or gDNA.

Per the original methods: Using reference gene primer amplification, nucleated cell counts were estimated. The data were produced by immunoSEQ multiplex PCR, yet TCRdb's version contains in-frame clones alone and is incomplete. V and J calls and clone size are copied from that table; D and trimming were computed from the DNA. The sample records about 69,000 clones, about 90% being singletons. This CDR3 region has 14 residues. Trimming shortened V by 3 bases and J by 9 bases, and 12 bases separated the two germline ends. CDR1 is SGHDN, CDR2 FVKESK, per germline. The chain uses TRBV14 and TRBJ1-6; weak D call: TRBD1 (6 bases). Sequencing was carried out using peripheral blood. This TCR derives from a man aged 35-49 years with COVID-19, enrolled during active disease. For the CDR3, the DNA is TGTGCCAGCAGCCACGGGGGGCCGGGTTCACCCCTCCACTTT. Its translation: CASSHGGPGSPLHF.